These 24 T cell receptor beta chains were all obtained from the same sample, sequenced in a study of OX40 agonist ivuxolimab in advanced cancers. The protocol was immunoSEQ multiplex PCR, while the TCRdb copy is restricted to in-frame clones and leaves out a portion. The table has about 73,000 clones, about 92% seen once. The starting material was CD4+ or CD8+ T cells sorted from blood, obtained in a trial of the OX40 agonist ivuxolimab. The receptors originated from an adult with an advanced solid tumor such as melanoma, head and neck, liver or kidney cancer.

The chain is built from TRBV6-6 and TRBJ1-1; no firm D call. CDR3 length equals 14 residues. With 4 bases removed from V and 4 bases from J, the gap between germline ends came to 13 bases. Germline CDR1 and CDR2: MNHNY and SVGAGI (reference sequence). The CDR3 DNA follows: TGTGCCAGCAGTTCACTAGTTCGCGGCACTGAAGCTTTCTTT. It is translated as CASSSLVRGTEAFF.

The genes are TRBV7-9 and TRBJ2-5; 7 bases match TRBD2. With 5 bases clipped from V and 3 bases from J, the junction kept 3 bases outside the gene matches. Per the germline V gene, CDR1 is SEHNR and CDR2 is FQNEAQ (reference sequence). This CDR3 contains 13 residues. CDR3 nucleotide sequence: TGTGCCAGCAGCCTGGGGGGGGAAGAGACCCAGTACTTC. It specifies CASSLGGEETQYF.

V gene TRBV6-1 combines with J gene TRBJ1-1; D is uncertain. Germline lookup yields CDR1 MNHNS and CDR2 SASEGT. This CDR3 comprises 15 residues. Trimming left V 3 bases short and J 3 bases short, with 14 bases between. CDR3 sequence (DNA): TGTGCCAGCAGTGACGACACGTTCATGCACACTGAAGCTTTCTTT. This translates into CASSDDTFMHTEAFF.

The chain uses TRBV9 and TRBJ2-3; TRBD2 is a possible D gene (7 bases). Germline-derived CDR1 and CDR2 are SGDLS and YYNGEE. V shed 4 bases and J shed 1 base, with 13 bases lying between them. This CDR3 is built from 15 residues. DNA for the CDR3: TGTGCCAGCAGCCCCATGGGGGGGCGCACAGATACGCAGTATTTT. Amino acid sequence: CASSPMGGRTDTQYF.

The chain is built from TRBV6-6 and TRBJ1-5; D gene unclear. V lost 8 bases, J lost 4 bases, and 12 bases lay in between. The germline gives CDR1 MNHNY, CDR2 SVGAGI (reference sequence). CDR3 size: 13 residues. The CDR3 sequence: CASLKGLNQPQHF. CDR3 nucleotide sequence: TGTGCCAGCCTAAAGGGCCTAAATCAGCCCCAGCATTTT.

The rearrangement joins TRBV2 to TRBJ1-2; D call uncertain. The CDR3 sequence is 15 residues long. V dropped 6 bases and J dropped 5 bases, with 19 bases sitting between them. Looked up from germline, CDR1 is SNHLY and CDR2 is FYNNEI. The CDR3 sequence: CASRPDRNGGYGYTF. DNA of the CDR3: TGTGCCAGCAGACCTGACCGAAACGGAGGTTATGGCTACACCTTC.

The V call is TRBV13, the J call TRBJ2-3; D is ambiguous. Trimming left V 3 bases short and J 6 bases short, with 22 bases between. The CDR3 is 17 amino acids. Per germline, CDR1 PRHDT and CDR2 FYEKMQ (reference sequence). CDR3 DNA: TGTGCCAGCAGCTTCCCTTCCTTAAGACTCATACCTGATACGCAGTATTTT. It specifies CASSFPSLRLIPDTQYF. The variable domain in full, with the rest retrieved from reference TRBV13 and TRBJ2-3, is AAGVIQSPRHLIKEKRETATLKCYPIPRHDTVYWYQQGPGQDPQFLISFYEKMQSDKGSIPDRFSAQQFSDYHSELNMSSLELGDSALYFCASSFPSLRLIPDTQYFGPGTRLTVL.

This clone was detected once. V usage is TRBV7-9 and J usage is TRBJ1-1; D may be TRBD1 (6 bases). Trimming stripped 6 bases from V and 3 bases from J, with 11 bases between. CDR3 length: 13 residues. Germline CDR1 reads SEHNR; CDR2 reads FQNEAQ (reference sequence). The CDR3 sequence is CASSKTGYTEAFF. CDR3 sequence (DNA): TGTGCCAGCAGTAAGACAGGCTACACTGAAGCTTTCTTT.

The chain joins TRBV6-5 to TRBJ2-3; possible D gene TRBD2, 5 bases. V was pared by 0 bases and J by 1 base, with 11 bases between. The germline V gene has CDR1 MNHEY and CDR2 SVGAGI. The CDR3 extends over 16 amino acids. CDR3 sequence (DNA): TGTGCCAGCAGTTACTCGCGGGCACGCCGCACAGATACGCAGTATTTT. Amino acid sequence: CASSYSRARRTDTQYF.

The V call is TRBV10-3, the J call TRBJ2-3, with D possibly TRBD2 on 5 matching bases. The CDR3 extends over 14 amino acids. V lost 2 bases and J lost 4, with 10 bases in between. Germline-derived CDR1 and CDR2 are ENHRY and SYGVKD. The CDR3 DNA reads as TGTGCCATCAGTGAGCCGTCGGAGGCAGATACGCAGTATTTT. This gives the protein CAISEPSEADTQYF.

The chain recombines TRBV11-3 with TRBJ2-2, with D unclear. This CDR3 comprises 14 residues. The germline V gene encodes CDR1 SGHNT and CDR2 YENEEA. V lost 3 bases to trimming and J lost 4 bases, with 9 bases between them. The CDR3 is CASSFIPSTGELFF. CDR3 nucleotide sequence: TGTGCCAGCAGCTTTATTCCTAGCACCGGGGAGCTGTTTTTT.

The chain employs TRBV7-8 and TRBJ2-5; 7 nucleotides line up with TRBD2. Germline CDR1 and CDR2: SGHVS and FQNEAQ. V shed 4 bases and J 1 base; nucleotides not matched to a gene: 3. This CDR3 has 14 residues. The CDR3 protein is CASSSRTSQETQYF. The CDR3 DNA follows: TGTGCCAGCAGCTCCAGGACTAGCCAAGAGACCCAGTACTTC.

This clone was recorded only once. This rearrangement joins TRBV27 to TRBJ2-5; TRBD2 matches at 11 bases. This CDR3 has 14 residues. Germline-derived CDR1 and CDR2 are MNHEY and SMNVEV (reference sequence). The V segment lost 5 bases and the J segment 11 bases; nucleotides outside the gene matches: 10. CDR3 residues: CASSPGTSGAEQYF. CDR3 bases: TGTGCCAGCAGTCCCGGGACTAGCGGCGCTGAGCAGTACTTC.

The J gene is TRBJ1-5, the V gene TRBV9, with a tentative D call TRBD1 (6 bases). V was shortened by 4 bases and J by 5 bases, with 13 bases between the two germline ends. This CDR3 spans 14 amino acids. Germline CDR1 and CDR2: SGDLS and YYNGEE. The CDR3 protein is CASSPTYRDQPQHF. The CDR3 DNA follows: TGTGCCAGCAGCCCAACATACAGGGATCAGCCCCAGCATTTT.

The chain recombines TRBV2 with TRBJ2-5; 7 bases match TRBD2. V lost 8 bases, J lost 5 bases, and 5 bases stayed unmatched. The CDR3 sequence is 12 residues long. The germline V gene encodes CDR1 SNHLY and CDR2 FYNNEI. CDR3 amino acids: CASLGGLETQYF. The CDR3 DNA is TGTGCCAGCCTGGGAGGGCTGGAGACCCAGTACTTC.

This clone was seen only a few times. The chain uses TRBV19 and TRBJ2-7, with TRBD1 matching over 11 bases. Germline V CDR1 and CDR2: LNHDA, SQIVND (reference sequence). Germline trimming cut 6 bases from V and 4 bases from J; bases unmatched to any gene: 11. The CDR3 covers 16 residues. CDR3 loop: CASSMRGTGGSYEQYF. The CDR3 region has the DNA TGTGCCAGTAGCATGAGGGGGACAGGGGGATCTTACGAGCAGTACTTC.

The V and J genes are TRBV6-5 and TRBJ2-5, with no clear D. The CDR3 contains 14 residues. Germline assignment: CDR1 MNHEY and CDR2 SVGAGI. Trimming removed 0 bases at V and 5 bases at J, with 10 bases between. CDR3 region: CASSYSGTAETQYF. The CDR3 DNA reads TGTGCCAGCAGTTACTCAGGCACGGCGGAGACCCAGTACTTC.

This clone appeared once. The chain uses TRBV6-5 and TRBJ1-1, with D possibly TRBD1 on 5 matching bases. The V gene lost 0 bases and the J gene lost 6 bases, with 8 bases spanning the gap. The CDR3 is made up of 13 amino acids. Germline V gene data show CDR1 as MNHEY and CDR2 as SVGAGI. CDR3 in DNA: TGTGCCAGCAGTTACTCAGAGGGACCTGAAGCTTTCTTT. Translation: CASSYSEGPEAFF.

V and J are TRBV9 and TRBJ1-5; D might be TRBD1 (5 bases). This CDR3 is 14 amino acids long. Trimming took 4 bases from V and 4 from J, leaving 12 bases between them. Germline V gene data show CDR1 as SGDLS and CDR2 as YYNGEE. In DNA form, the CDR3 reads TGTGCCAGCAGCCATTCAGGGTTGAATCAGCCCCAGCATTTT. The encoded protein is CASSHSGLNQPQHF.

The sample holds one count of this clone. This chain links TRBV11-2 with TRBJ2-7, with a weak D call TRBD1 (6 bases). The V gene lost 3 bases and the J gene lost 0 bases, with 21 bases spanning the gap. This CDR3 spans 18 amino acids. Germline CDR1 reads SGHAT; CDR2 reads FQNNGV. CDR3 loop: CASSFQLGQTISSYEQYF. CDR3 sequence (DNA): TGTGCCAGCAGCTTCCAACTCGGACAGACTATCTCCTCCTACGAGCAGTACTTC. The whole variable domain, filled in from reference TRBV11-2 and TRBJ2-7, reads EAGVAQSPRYKIIEKRQSVAFWCNPISGHATLYWYQQILGQGPKLLIQFQNNGVVDDSQLPKDRFSAERLKGVDSTLKIQPAKLEDSAVYLCASSFQLGQTISSYEQYFGPGTRLTVT.

The rearrangement joins TRBV27 to TRBJ1-5; D is undetermined. CDR3 length: 13 amino acids. V lost 2 bases, J lost 3 bases, and 5 bases lay in between. In germline, CDR1 is MNHEY, CDR2 SMNVEV (reference sequence). The CDR3 protein is CASSLVANQPQHF. The CDR3, as DNA: TGTGCCAGCAGTTTAGTTGCCAATCAGCCCCAGCATTTT.

The rearrangement links TRBV11-2 to TRBJ2-7, with 7 nucleotides matching TRBD2. J gave up 1 base and V 0 bases, and 3 bases lay outside the gene matches. The CDR3 is made up of 15 amino acids. Germline values: CDR1 SGHAT, CDR2 FQNNGV. Here the CDR3 reads CASSLEHGGSYEQYF. CDR3 sequence (DNA): TGTGCCAGCAGCTTAGAGCACGGGGGGTCCTACGAGCAGTACTTC.

The chain has TRBV19 and TRBJ1-2, with D uncertain. Germline CDR1 reads LNHDA; CDR2 reads SQIVND (reference sequence). The CDR3 runs 13 residues. V was cut by 6 bases and J by 5 bases, with 13 bases left in between. The CDR3 coding sequence is TGTGCCAGTAGCCCTGGACCAGCATATGGCTACACCTTC. Its protein product is CASSPGPAYGYTF.

J is TRBJ2-2 and V is TRBV19, with D perhaps TRBD1 (5 bases). The germline CDR1 and CDR2 sequences are LNHDA and SQIVND (reference sequence). Trimming pared 3 bases from V and 6 bases from J, leaving 8 bases between. The CDR3 has 13 residues. The CDR3, as DNA: TGTGCCAGTAGTATTGTAGGGGCCGGGGAGCTGTTTTTT. Amino acid sequence: CASSIVGAGELFF.